A single sample gave rise to the 8 T cell receptor beta chains below, sequenced in a study of blood T cell repertoires in COVID-19 (dated by TCRdb to about 2020). Library prep was done by the immunoSEQ multiplex PCR assay. TCRdb limited this immuneACCESS table to in-frame rearrangements with V and J called. A share of clones is missing; checked studies link under half to unresolved V genes, and the rest is unexplained. The sample includes 200,000 to 250,000 clones, with around 89% observed a single time. The ten largest clones add up to approximately 15% of the sample. What was sequenced was PBMCs or T cells enriched from blood (not recorded which). Every receptor here comes from a man aged 25 to 40 who had been exposed to COVID-19.

The rearrangement uses TRBV2 and TRBJ2-1; D gene uncertain. The CDR3 is made up of 13 amino acids. V was trimmed by 0 bases and J by 12 bases, leaving 12 bases between them. Per germline, CDR1 SNHLY and CDR2 FYNNEI. CDR3 loop: CASSEALPIGQFF. In nucleotides, the CDR3 is TGTGCCAGCAGTGAAGCGCTTCCGATCGGGCAGTTCTTC.

The chain combines TRBV21-1 with TRBJ1-1; the tabulated D call, TRBD1, remains unverified against the DNA. TRBV21-1 is a listed pseudogene. The CDR3 is 19 residues long. Here the CDR3 DNA reads TGTGCCAGCAGCAAAGAAAAGGTTGGGACAGGGTGGGGGAACACTGAAGCTTTCTTT. This encodes CASSKEKVGTGWGNTEAFF.

This chain links TRBV6-5 with TRBJ2-2; D is ambiguous. The ends were cut back, 6 bases at V and 9 bases at J, with 14 bases in the middle. In germline, CDR1 is MNHEY, CDR2 SVGAGI. The CDR3 spans 13 residues. The CDR3 DNA reads as TGTGCCAGCAGCCGGGTCCCCGAGAGGGAGCTGTTTTTT. Amino acid sequence: CASSRVPERELFF.

J is TRBJ1-2 and V is TRBV27; TRBD1 matches 9 bases. Germline assignment: CDR1 MNHEY and CDR2 SMNVEV (reference sequence). J was trimmed by 8 bases and V by 6 bases; bases with no gene match: 7. The CDR3 runs 13 residues. CDR3 amino acids: CASSVQGARGYTF. The CDR3 DNA reads as TGTGCCAGCAGCGTACAGGGGGCGCGAGGCTACACCTTC.

V is TRBV7-2 and J is TRBJ1-1, with 8 bases lining up with TRBD1. The CDR3 totals 15 residues. Per germline, CDR1 SGHTA and CDR2 FQGNSA. Trimming cost V 5 bases and J 1 base; bases outside gene matches: 6. The CDR3 sequence: CASSPRTGSNTEAFF. CDR3 sequence (DNA): TGTGCCAGCAGCCCGCGGACAGGGTCGAACACTGAAGCTTTCTTT. The variable domain in full, completed from reference TRBV7-2 and TRBJ1-1, reads GAGVSQSPSNKVTEKGKDVELRCDPISGHTALYWYRQSLGQGLEFLIYFQGNSAPDKSGLPSDRFSAERTGGSVSTLTIQRTQQEDSAVYLCASSPRTGSNTEAFFGQGTRLTVV.

This sequence joins TRBV7-3 and TRBJ2-1; perhaps TRBD2 as D (6 bases). Trimming removed 4 bases from V and 7 bases from J, with 26 bases in between. This CDR3 spans 18 amino acids. Germline V CDR1 and CDR2: SGHTA, FQGTGA. In DNA form, the CDR3 reads TGTGCCAGCAGCTCCAATCCATCGGGGGAAGGTTTCGGGAATGAGCAGTTCTTC. It codes for CASSSNPSGEGFGNEQFF. Using reference TRBV7-3 and TRBJ2-1 for the parts outside the CDR3, the full variable domain is GAGVSQTPSNKVTEKGKYVELRCDPISGHTALYWYRQSLGQGPEFLIYFQGTGAADDSGLPNDRFFAVRPEGSVSTLKIQRTERGDSAVYLCASSSNPSGEGFGNEQFFGPGTRLTVL.

J is TRBJ1-4 and V is TRBV19, with D hard to call. The CDR3 length is 17 residues. Germline loops: CDR1 LNHDA, CDR2 SQIVND (reference sequence). V shed 5 bases and J shed 0 bases, with 16 bases lying between them. DNA for the CDR3: TGTGCCAGTAGTTTTGCTAACCCCCCTTCAACTAATGAAAAACTGTTTTTT. Encoded protein: CASSFANPPSTNEKLFF.

J is TRBJ1-1 and V is TRBV5-6; D is ambiguous. This CDR3 spans 12 amino acids. Germline loops: CDR1 SGHDT, CDR2 YYEEEE. V was clipped by 4 bases and J by 1 base, with 5 bases between them. The CDR3: CASSRQNTEAFF. Here the CDR3 DNA reads TGTGCCAGCAGCAGACAGAACACTGAAGCTTTCTTT.